In this sample, the clone carrying this TCR beta chain turned up a few times. The V gene's germline CDR1 is SGHNT and CDR2 YYREEE (reference sequence). The CDR3 length is 13 residues. V trimming: 3 bases; J trimming: 16 bases; junction bases outside the gene matches: 12. Authors' methods: Amplified reference gene primers provided the basis for estimating nucleated cell counts. Profiled with immunoSEQ multiplex PCR; TCRdb holds only in-frame clones, not every one. V, J and clone size were drawn from that table, and D and trimming were deduced from the DNA. This sample has 250,000 to 350,000 clones, with roughly 87% found just once. The sample is drawn from a study of blood T cell repertoires in COVID-19. For the study at large: PBMCs, B-cell-depleted T cells, or T cells provided the cDNA or gDNA that made up the material.

The genes are TRBV5-4 and TRBJ2-1; 8 positions agree with TRBD2. The source material was PBMCs or T cells enriched from blood (not recorded which). The TCR comes from a woman in her thirties or forties who had recovered from COVID-19. As DNA, the CDR3 is TGTGCCAGCAGCTCCCCGACGGCGGGGGGCTTCTTCTTC. Amino acids: CASSSPTAGGFFF.